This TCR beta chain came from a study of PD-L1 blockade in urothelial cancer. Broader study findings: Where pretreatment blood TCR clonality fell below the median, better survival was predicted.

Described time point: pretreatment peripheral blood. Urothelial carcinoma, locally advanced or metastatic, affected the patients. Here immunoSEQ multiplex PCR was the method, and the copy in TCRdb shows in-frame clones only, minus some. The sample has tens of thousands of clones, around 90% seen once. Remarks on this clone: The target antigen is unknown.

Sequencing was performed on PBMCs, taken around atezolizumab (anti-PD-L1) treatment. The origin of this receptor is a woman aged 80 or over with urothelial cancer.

As DNA, the CDR3 is TGTGCCAGCAGCCCTCAGGGGACACCCAATCAGCCCCAGCATTTT. This translates into CASSPQGTPNQPQHF. The chain is built from TRBV9 and TRBJ1-5; D might be TRBD1 (6 bases). This CDR3 comprises 15 residues. V dropped 4 bases and J dropped 3 bases, with 14 bases sitting between them. CDR1 SGDLS and CDR2 YYNGEE come from the germline V gene.